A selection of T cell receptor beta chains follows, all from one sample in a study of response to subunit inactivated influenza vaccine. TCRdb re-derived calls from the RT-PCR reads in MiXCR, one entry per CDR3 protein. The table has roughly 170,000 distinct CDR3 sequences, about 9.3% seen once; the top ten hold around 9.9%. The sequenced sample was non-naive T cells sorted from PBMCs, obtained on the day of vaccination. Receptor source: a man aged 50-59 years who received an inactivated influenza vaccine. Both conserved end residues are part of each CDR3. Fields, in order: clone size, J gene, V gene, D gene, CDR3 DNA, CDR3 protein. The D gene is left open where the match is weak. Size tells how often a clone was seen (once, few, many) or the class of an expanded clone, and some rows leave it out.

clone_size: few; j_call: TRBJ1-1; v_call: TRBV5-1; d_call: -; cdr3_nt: TGCGCCAGCAGCCTGCGGGGTCGGGGCACTGAAGCTTTCTTT; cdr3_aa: CASSLRGRGTEAFF
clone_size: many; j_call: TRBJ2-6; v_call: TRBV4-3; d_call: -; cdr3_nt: TGCGCCAGCAGCAATCAGGTGGCTGGGGCCAACGTCCTGACTTTC; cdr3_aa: CASSNQVAGANVLTF
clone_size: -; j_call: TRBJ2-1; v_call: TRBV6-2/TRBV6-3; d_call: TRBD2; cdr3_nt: TGTGCCAGCCTAGCGGGTATCTCCTACAATGAGCAGTTCTTC; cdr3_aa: CASLAGISYNEQFF
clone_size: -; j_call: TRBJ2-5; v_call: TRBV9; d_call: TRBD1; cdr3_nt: TGTGCCAGCAGCAAGACAGGGGTTGGAGAGACCCAGTACTTC; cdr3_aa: CASSKTGVGETQYF
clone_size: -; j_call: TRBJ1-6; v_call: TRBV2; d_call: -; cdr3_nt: TGTGCCAGCAGACAGGAGGGAAATTCACCCCTCCACTTT; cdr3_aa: CASRQEGNSPLHF
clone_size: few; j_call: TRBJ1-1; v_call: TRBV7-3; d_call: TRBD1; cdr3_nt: TGTGCCAGCAGCAAAACAGGGGACACTGAAGCTTTCTTT; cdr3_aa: CASSKTGDTEAFF
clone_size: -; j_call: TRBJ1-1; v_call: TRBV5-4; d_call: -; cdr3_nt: TGTGCCAGCAGCCTGGTAATTAGGTCCCCAACATTTGCGAACACTGAAGCTTTCTTT; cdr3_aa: CASSLVIRSPTFANTEAFF
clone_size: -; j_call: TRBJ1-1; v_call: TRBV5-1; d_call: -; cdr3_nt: TGCGCCAGCAGCTTTGGGGGGGGGTCCCCTGAAGCTTTCTTT; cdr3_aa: CASSFGGGSPEAFF
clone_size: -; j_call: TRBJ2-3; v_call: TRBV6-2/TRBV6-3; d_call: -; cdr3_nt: TGTGCCAGCAGTTACTCGATGGGGGGGGGCCTTCTGAGCACAGATACGCAGTATTTT; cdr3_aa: CASSYSMGGGLLSTDTQYF
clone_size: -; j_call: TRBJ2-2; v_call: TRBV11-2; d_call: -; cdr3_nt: TGTGCCAGCAGCTTAGGGGCTGACCTCACCGGGGAGCTGTTTTTT; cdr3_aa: CASSLGADLTGELFF